The clone carrying this T cell receptor beta chain was found a few times. As yet, its antigen is unknown. This sample is drawn from a study of PD-1 blockade in classical Hodgkin lymphoma. General study findings and limits: Researchers reported that CD4+ TCR diversity, though not CD8+, rose significantly by C4D1.

All trial patients relapsed after autologous stem cell transplantation. Patients reached a best response of complete response, partial response or progressive disease. Data came from immunoSEQ multiplex PCR; TCRdb stores just in-frame clones and leaves some out. Of some 93,000 clones listed, roughly 92% are singletons. The specimen comprised peripheral blood mononuclear cells (PBMCs), sampled at baseline. This receptor was obtained from a human donor with classical Hodgkin lymphoma.

CDR3 region: CASSLGQGIGYTF. The CDR3 nucleotides read TGTGCCAGCAGTTTAGGACAGGGTATAGGCTACACCTTC. The genes are TRBV27 and TRBJ1-2; 8 positions match TRBD1. The V segment lost 2 bases and the J segment 8 bases; nucleotides outside the gene matches: 4. CDR3 length: 13 residues. Per the germline V gene, CDR1 is MNHEY and CDR2 is SMNVEV (reference sequence).